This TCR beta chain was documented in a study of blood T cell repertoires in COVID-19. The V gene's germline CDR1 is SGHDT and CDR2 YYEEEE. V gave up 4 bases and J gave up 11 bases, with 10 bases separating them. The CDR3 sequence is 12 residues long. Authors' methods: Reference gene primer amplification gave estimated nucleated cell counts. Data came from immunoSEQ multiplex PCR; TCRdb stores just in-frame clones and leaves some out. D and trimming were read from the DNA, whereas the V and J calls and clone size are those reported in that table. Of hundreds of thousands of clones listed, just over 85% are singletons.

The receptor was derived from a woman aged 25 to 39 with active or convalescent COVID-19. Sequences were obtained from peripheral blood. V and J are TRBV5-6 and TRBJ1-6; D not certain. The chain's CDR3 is CASSPARAPLHF. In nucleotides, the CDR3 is TGTGCCAGCAGCCCGGCGCGGGCACCCCTCCACTTT.